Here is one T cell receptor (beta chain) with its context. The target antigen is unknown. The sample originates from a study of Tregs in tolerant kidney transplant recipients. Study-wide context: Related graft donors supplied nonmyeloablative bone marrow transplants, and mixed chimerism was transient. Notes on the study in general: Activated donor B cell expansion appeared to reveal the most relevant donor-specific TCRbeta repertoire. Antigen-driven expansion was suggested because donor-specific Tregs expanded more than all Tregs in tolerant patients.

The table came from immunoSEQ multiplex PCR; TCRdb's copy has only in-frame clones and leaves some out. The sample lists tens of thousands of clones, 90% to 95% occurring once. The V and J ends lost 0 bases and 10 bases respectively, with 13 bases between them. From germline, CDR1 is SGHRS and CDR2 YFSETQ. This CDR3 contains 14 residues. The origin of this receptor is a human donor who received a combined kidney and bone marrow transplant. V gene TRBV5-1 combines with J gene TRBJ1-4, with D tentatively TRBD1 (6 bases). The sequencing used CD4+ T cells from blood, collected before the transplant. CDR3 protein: CASSLEAGVGKLFF. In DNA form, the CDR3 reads TGCGCCAGCAGCTTGGAAGCAGGGGTGGGAAAACTGTTTTTT. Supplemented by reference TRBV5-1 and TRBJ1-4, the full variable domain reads KAGVTQTPRYLIKTRGQQVTLSCSPISGHRSVSWYQQTPGQGLQFLFEYFSETQRNKGNFPGRFSGRQFSNSRSEMNVSTLELGDSALYLCASSLEAGVGKLFFGSGTQLSVL.